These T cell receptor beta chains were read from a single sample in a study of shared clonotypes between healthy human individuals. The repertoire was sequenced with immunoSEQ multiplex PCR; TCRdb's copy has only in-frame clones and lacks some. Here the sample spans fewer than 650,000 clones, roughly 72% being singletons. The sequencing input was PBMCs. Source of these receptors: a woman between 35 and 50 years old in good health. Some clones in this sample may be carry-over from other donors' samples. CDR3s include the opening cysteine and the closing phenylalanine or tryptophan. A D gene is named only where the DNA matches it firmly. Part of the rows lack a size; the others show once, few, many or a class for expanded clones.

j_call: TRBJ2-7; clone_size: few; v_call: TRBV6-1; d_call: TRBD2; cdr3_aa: CASSDRGLAGGPQEQYF; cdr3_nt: TGTGCCAGCAGTGATAGGGGACTAGCGGGAGGGCCTCAAGAGCAGTACTTC
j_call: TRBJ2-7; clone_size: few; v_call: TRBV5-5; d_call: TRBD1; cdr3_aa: CASSRDSTREEQYF; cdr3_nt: TGTGCCAGCAGCCGGGACAGTACCCGCGAAGAGCAGTACTTC
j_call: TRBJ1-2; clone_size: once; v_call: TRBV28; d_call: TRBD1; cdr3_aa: CASRGSGQGTVYGYTF; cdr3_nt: TGTGCCAGCAGGGGGTCAGGACAGGGAACGGTATATGGCTACACCTTC
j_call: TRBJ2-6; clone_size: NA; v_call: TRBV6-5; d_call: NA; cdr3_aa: CASSKRGAGANVLTF; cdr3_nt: TGTGCCAGCAGTAAAAGGGGCGCTGGGGCCAACGTCCTGACTTTC
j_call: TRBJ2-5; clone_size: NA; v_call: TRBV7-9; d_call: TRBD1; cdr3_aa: CAGSQGPGGQETQYF; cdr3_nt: TGTGCCGGCAGCCAGGGACCAGGGGGACAAGAGACCCAGTACTTC
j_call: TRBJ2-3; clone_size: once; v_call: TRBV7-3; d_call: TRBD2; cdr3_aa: CASTPLAGDTQYF; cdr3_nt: TGTGCCAGCACCCCCTTAGCGGGAGATACGCAGTATTTT
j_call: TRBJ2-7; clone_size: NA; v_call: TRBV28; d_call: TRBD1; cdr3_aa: CASKPTGLTYEQYF; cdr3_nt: TGTGCCAGCAAACCGACAGGGCTTACCTACGAGCAGTACTTC
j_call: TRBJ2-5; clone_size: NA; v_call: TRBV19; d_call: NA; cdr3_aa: CASSMWRGQETQYF; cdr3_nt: TGTGCCAGTAGTATGTGGAGAGGCCAAGAGACCCAGTACTTC
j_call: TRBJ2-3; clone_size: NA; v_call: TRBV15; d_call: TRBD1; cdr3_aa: CATSRDGGRQGDTQYF; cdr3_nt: TGTGCCACCAGCAGAGATGGTGGACGACAGGGTGATACGCAGTATTTT
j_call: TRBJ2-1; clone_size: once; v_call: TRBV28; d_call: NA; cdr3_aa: CASIEGLRSYNEQFF; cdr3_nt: TGTGCCAGCATTGAGGGACTTCGGTCCTACAATGAGCAGTTCTTC
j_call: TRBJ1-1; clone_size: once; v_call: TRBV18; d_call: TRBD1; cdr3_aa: CASSVTDRGDTEAFF; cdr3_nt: TGTGCCAGCTCAGTGACGGACAGGGGTGACACTGAAGCTTTCTTT
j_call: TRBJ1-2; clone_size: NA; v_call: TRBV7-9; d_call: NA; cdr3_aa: CAISSDEGQTMGYTF; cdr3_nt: TGTGCCATCTCCTCAGACGAGGGACAAACTATGGGCTACACCTTC
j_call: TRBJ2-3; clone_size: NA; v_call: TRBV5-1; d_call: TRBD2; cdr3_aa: CASSPGRLAGGRDTQYF; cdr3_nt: TGCGCCAGCAGCCCAGGTCGCCTAGCGGGAGGGCGCGATACGCAGTATTTT
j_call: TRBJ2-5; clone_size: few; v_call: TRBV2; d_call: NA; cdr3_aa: CASSPGRTETQYF; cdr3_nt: TGTGCCAGCAGCCCCGGGAGAACGGAGACCCAGTACTTC
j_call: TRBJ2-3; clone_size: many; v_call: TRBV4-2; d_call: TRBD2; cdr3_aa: CASSPGSGNTDTQYF; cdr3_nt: TGTGCCAGCAGCCCGGGGAGCGGGAACACAGATACGCAGTATTTT
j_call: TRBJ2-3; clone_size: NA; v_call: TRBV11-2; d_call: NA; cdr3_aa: CASSYQGHSTDTQYF; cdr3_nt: TGTGCCAGCAGCTACCAGGGGCACAGCACAGATACGCAGTATTTT
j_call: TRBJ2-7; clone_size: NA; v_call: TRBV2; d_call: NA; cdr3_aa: CASNTQAAYEQYF; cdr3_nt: TGTGCCAGCAATACCCAGGCCGCCTACGAGCAGTACTTC
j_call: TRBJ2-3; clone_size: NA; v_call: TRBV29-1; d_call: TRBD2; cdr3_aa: CSGGLTDTQYF; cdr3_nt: TGCAGCGGGGGACTAACGGATACGCAGTATTTT
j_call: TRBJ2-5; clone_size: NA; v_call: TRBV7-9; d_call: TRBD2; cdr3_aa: CASSWGREQYF; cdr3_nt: TGTGCCAGCAGCTGGGGGAGGGAGCAGTACTTC
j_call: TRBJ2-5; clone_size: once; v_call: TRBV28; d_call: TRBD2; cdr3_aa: CASTTPASGRVETQYF; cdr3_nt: TGTGCCAGCACCACCCCCGCTAGCGGGAGAGTAGAGACCCAGTACTTC
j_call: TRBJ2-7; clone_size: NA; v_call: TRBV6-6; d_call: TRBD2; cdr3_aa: CASSSGGVEQYF; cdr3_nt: TGTGCCAGCAGCAGCGGGGGGGTCGAGCAGTACTTC
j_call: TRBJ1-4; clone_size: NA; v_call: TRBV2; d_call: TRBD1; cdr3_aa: CASSQGDRDNEKLFF; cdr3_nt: TGTGCCAGCAGTCAAGGGGACAGGGATAATGAAAAACTGTTTTTT
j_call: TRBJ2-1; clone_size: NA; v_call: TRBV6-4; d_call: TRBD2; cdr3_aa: CASSDSWRELPNEQFF; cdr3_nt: TGTGCCAGCAGTGACTCGTGGCGGGAGCTTCCCAATGAGCAGTTCTTC
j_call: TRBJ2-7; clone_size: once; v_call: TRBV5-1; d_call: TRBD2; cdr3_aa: CASSLVPGLAAGTYEQYF; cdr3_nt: TGCGCCAGCAGCTTGGTCCCGGGACTAGCGGCAGGGACCTACGAGCAGTACTTC
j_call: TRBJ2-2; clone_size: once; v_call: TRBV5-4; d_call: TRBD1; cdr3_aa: CASSRGDRLDTGELFF; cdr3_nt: TGTGCCAGCAGCCGTGGGGACAGGTTAGACACCGGGGAGCTGTTTTTT
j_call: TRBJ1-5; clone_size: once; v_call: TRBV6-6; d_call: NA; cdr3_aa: CASSWEGRAGSAQHF; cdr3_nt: TGTGCCAGCAGTTGGGAGGGCAGGGCAGGATCGGCCCAGCATTTT
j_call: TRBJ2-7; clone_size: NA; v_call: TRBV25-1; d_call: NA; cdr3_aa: CASSDGRPHEQYF; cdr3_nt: TGTGCCAGCAGTGACGGGCGTCCCCACGAGCAGTACTTC
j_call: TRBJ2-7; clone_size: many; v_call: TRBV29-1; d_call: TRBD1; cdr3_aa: CSVTGTGGQRWEEQYF; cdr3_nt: TGCAGCGTCACAGGGACAGGGGGCCAGAGGTGGGAAGAGCAGTACTTC
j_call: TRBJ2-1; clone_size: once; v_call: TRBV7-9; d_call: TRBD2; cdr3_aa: CASSLVAGPYNEQFF; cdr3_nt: TGTGCCAGCAGCTTAGTAGCGGGGCCTTACAATGAGCAGTTCTTC
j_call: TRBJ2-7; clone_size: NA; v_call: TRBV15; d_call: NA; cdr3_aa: CATSRGGGTGWYEQYF; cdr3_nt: TGTGCCACCAGCAGAGGGGGGGGAACAGGGTGGTACGAGCAGTACTTC
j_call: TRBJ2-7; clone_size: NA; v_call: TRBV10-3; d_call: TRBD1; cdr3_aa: CAISEPGTGTYEQYF; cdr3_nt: TGTGCCATCAGTGAGCCCGGGACAGGAACCTACGAGCAGTACTTC
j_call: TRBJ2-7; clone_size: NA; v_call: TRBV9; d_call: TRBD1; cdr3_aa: CASSVESQGVSEQYF; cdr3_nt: TGTGCCAGCAGCGTAGAGTCACAGGGGGTCTCCGAGCAGTACTTC
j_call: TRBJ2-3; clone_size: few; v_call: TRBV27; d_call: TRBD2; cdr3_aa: CASNYRTSADTQYF; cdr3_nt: TGTGCCAGCAATTACAGGACTAGCGCAGATACGCAGTATTTT
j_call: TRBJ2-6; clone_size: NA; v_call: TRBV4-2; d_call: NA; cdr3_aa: CASSQDFPGSGANVLTF; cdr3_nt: TGTGCCAGCAGCCAAGACTTCCCAGGCTCTGGGGCCAACGTCCTGACTTTC
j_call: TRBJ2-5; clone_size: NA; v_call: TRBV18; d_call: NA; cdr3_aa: CASSWRQLPQETQYF; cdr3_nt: TGTGCCAGCTCATGGAGGCAGTTACCCCAAGAGACCCAGTACTTC
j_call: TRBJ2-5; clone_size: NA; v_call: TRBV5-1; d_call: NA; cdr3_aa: CATLRSGETQYF; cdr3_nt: TGCGCCACCCTTAGGAGTGGAGAGACCCAGTACTTC
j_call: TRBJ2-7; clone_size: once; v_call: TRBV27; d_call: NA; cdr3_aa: CASSSGFYEQYF; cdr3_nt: TGTGCCAGCAGTTCAGGGTTTTACGAGCAGTACTTC
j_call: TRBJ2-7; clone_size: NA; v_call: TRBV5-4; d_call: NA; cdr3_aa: CASSSGREFSYEQYF; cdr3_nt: TGTGCCAGCAGCTCGGGGCGGGAATTTTCCTACGAGCAGTACTTC
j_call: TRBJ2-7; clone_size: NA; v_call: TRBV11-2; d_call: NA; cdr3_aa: CASSPLEALYF; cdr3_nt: TGTGCCAGCAGCCCGCTGGAAGCCCTGTACTTC
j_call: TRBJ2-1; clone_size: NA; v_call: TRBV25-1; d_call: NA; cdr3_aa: CASRRRNEQFF; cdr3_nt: TGTGCCAGCAGGCGGCGGAATGAGCAGTTCTTC
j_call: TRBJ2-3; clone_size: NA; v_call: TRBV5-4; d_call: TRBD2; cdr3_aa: CASSLGGLAVPLDTQYF; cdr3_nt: TGTGCCAGCAGCCTGGGGGGACTAGCGGTCCCCCTCGATACGCAGTATTTT
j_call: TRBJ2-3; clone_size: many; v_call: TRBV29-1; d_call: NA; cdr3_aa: CSVAGLSSTDTQYF; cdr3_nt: TGCAGCGTTGCGGGCCTCTCTAGCACAGATACGCAGTATTTT
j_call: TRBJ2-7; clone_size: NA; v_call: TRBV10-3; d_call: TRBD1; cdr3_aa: CAISTGQDGSYEQYF; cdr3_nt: TGTGCCATCAGCACAGGACAGGACGGATCCTACGAGCAGTACTTC
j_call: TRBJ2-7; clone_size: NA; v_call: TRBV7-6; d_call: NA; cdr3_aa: CASSATDGSYEQYF; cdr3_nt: TGTGCCAGCAGCGCCACCGACGGGTCCTACGAGCAGTACTTC
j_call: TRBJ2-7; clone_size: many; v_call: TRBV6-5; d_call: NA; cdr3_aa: CASRRTDYEQYF; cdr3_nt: TGTGCCAGCAGGAGGACAGATTACGAGCAGTACTTC
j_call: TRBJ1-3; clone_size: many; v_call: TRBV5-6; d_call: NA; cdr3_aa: CASRPGSSGNTIYF; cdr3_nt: TGTGCCAGCAGACCCGGGAGCTCTGGAAACACCATATATTTT
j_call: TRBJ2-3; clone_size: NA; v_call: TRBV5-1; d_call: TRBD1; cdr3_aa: CASSLTGGEPDTQYF; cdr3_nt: TGCGCCAGCAGCTTGACAGGGGGCGAGCCAGATACGCAGTATTTT
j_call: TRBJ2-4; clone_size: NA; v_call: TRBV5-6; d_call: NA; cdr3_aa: CASSVNGAKNIQYF; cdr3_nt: TGTGCCAGCAGTGTCAACGGAGCCAAAAACATTCAGTACTTC
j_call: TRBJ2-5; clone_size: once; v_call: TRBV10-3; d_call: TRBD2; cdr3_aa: CAMLGTSRETQYF; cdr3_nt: TGTGCCATGCTTGGGACTAGCAGGGAGACCCAGTACTTC
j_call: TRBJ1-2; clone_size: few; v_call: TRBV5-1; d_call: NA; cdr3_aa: CASSVTADSYGYTF; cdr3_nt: TGCGCCAGCAGCGTCACAGCGGACAGCTATGGCTACACCTTC
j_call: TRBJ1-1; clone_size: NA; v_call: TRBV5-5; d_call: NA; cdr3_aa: CASSLQVMNTEAFF; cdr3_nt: TGTGCCAGCAGCTTGCAGGTTATGAACACTGAAGCTTTCTTT
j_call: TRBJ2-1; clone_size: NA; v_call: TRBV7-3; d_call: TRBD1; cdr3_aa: CASRVGRGSDEQFF; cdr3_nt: TGTGCCAGCAGGGTAGGCAGGGGGAGCGATGAGCAGTTCTTC
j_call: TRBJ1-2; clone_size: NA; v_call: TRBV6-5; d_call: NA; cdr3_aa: CASGGYNYGYTF; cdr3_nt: TGTGCCAGCGGGGGATATAACTATGGCTACACCTTC
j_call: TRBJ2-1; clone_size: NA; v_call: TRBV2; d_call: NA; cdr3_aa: CASSVNNEQFF; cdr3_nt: TGTGCCAGCAGTGTGAACAATGAGCAGTTCTTC
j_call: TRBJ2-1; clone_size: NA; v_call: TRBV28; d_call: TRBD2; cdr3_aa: CAMGTSGRDEQFF; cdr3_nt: TGTGCCATGGGGACTAGCGGGAGAGATGAGCAGTTCTTC
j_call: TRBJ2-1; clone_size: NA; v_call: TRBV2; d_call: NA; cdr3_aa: CASSDPGSDEQFF; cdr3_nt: TGTGCCAGCAGTGATCCGGGAAGCGATGAGCAGTTCTTC